The 2 T cell receptor beta chains listed next were all sequenced from one sample in a study of blood T cell repertoires in COVID-19. Sequencing was performed with immunoSEQ multiplex PCR; in TCRdb, only in-frame clones are kept and a portion is missing. The repertoire holds over 200,000 clones, with 75% to 85% as singletons. The material sequenced was peripheral blood. These receptors originate from a woman aged 25 to 39 with COVID-19, enrolled during active disease.

This clone was seen only a few times. The rearrangement links TRBV27 to TRBJ1-1; 8 bases are shared with TRBD1. Germline CDR1 and CDR2: MNHEY and SMNVEV (reference sequence). V lost 4 bases to trimming and J lost 0 bases; unmatched junction nucleotides: 10. The CDR3 loop spans 17 amino acids. For the CDR3, the DNA is TGTGCCAGCAGTTATAGAAGGACAGGGAACATGAACACTGAAGCTTTCTTT. Encoded protein: CASSYRRTGNMNTEAFF.

The chain carries TRBV19 and TRBJ2-7; 12 nucleotides agree with TRBD1. With 11 bases clipped from V and 6 bases from J, the junction kept 11 bases outside the gene matches. CDR1 is LNHDA, CDR2 SQIVND, per germline (reference sequence). The CDR3 extends over 14 amino acids. CDR3 sequence (DNA): TGTGCCCCGAATGACCGGGACAGGGGGCCCGAGCAGTACTTC. It is translated as CAPNDRDRGPEQYF. Full variable domain (outside the CDR3, taken from reference TRBV19 and TRBJ2-7): DGGITQSPKYLFRKEGQNVTLSCEQNLNHDAMYWYRQDPGQGLRLIYYSQIVNDFQKGDIAEGYSVSREKKESFPLTVTSAQKNPTAFYLCAPNDRDRGPEQYFGPGTRLTVT.